Described below is a single T cell receptor beta chain sequence and its context. This sample stems from a study of control samples from healthy donors and cancer patients. Clones were sequenced by immunoSEQ multiplex PCR, and TCRdb holds only the in-frame ones, with some missing. The profile shows around 120,000 clones, over 90% of them singletons. The CDR3 sequence is 16 residues long. With V trimmed by 2 bases and J by 5 bases, 8 bases remained unmatched. Germline lookup yields CDR1 LNHDA and CDR2 SQIVND (reference sequence). This clonotype originated in a man aged 25 to 40 in good health. The sequenced sample consisted of blood. The chain links TRBV19 to TRBJ2-5; 10 nucleotides match TRBD2. CDR3 residues: CASSIRSGGALETQYF. CDR3 coding DNA: TGTGCCAGTAGTATACGGAGCGGGGGGGCTTTGGAGACCCAGTACTTC.